One sample yielded the 5 T cell receptor beta chains listed below, sequenced in a study of OX40 agonist ivuxolimab in advanced cancers. Profiled with immunoSEQ multiplex PCR; TCRdb holds only in-frame clones, not every one. The data contain 100,000 to 110,000 clones, approximately 89% of them singletons. The source was CD4+ or CD8+ T cells sorted from blood, collected in a trial of the OX40 agonist ivuxolimab. These receptors all stem from an adult with an advanced solid tumor such as melanoma, head and neck, liver or kidney cancer.

V is TRBV4-2 and J is TRBJ2-1; TRBD2 matches 10 bases. The CDR3 has 17 amino acids. CDR1 and CDR2 (germline): LGHNA, YNFKEQ. Trimming removed 0 bases from V and 1 base from J; junction bases left unmatched: 3. The CDR3 spells CASSQEIAGGSYNEQFF. The CDR3 coding sequence is TGTGCCAGCAGCCAAGAGATAGCGGGAGGATCCTACAATGAGCAGTTCTTC.

This rearrangement joins TRBV5-1 to TRBJ2-3; D unresolved. Germline lookup yields CDR1 SGHRS and CDR2 YFSETQ. There are 15 residues in the CDR3. V was cut by 3 bases and J by 2 bases, with 13 bases left in between. CDR3 nucleotide sequence: TGCGCCAGCAGCTCGTTCTCCTTCACCACAGATACGCAGTATTTT. This translates into CASSSFSFTTDTQYF.

The chain links TRBV19 to TRBJ2-2, with 10 bases fitting TRBD2. The CDR3 is 13 amino acids. J lost 7 bases, V lost 8 bases, and 4 bases had no gene match. CDR1 is LNHDA and CDR2 is SQIVND in the germline V gene (reference sequence). The CDR3 loop reads CASSSGGYGELFF. The CDR3 DNA reads as TGTGCCAGTTCTAGCGGGGGCTACGGGGAGCTGTTTTTT.

The chain links TRBV5-1 to TRBJ2-1, with TRBD2 as a possible D gene (5 bases). The CDR3 runs 17 residues. V was trimmed by 0 bases and J by 0 bases, leaving 13 bases between them. The germline gives CDR1 SGHRS, CDR2 YFSETQ. CDR3 in DNA: TGCGCCAGCAGCTTGGGGGGAGCGGCAAGCTCCTACAATGAGCAGTTCTTC. Translation gives CASSLGGAASSYNEQFF. The full variable domain, with the rest looked up from reference TRBV5-1 and TRBJ2-1, is KAGVTQTPRYLIKTRGQQVTLSCSPISGHRSVSWYQQTPGQGLQFLFEYFSETQRNKGNFPGRFSGRQFSNSRSEMNVSTLELGDSALYLCASSLGGAASSYNEQFFGPGTRLTVL.

This clone showed up just a few times. The CDR3 spells CASSSGGREQYF. Written as DNA, the CDR3 is TGCGCCAGCAGCTCGGGGGGGCGGGAGCAGTACTTC. The rearrangement uses TRBV5-1 and TRBJ2-7; 8 nucleotides match TRBD2. The length of the CDR3 is 12 residues. V was pared by 3 bases and J by 7 bases, with 3 bases of the junction left unmatched. Germline loops: CDR1 SGHRS, CDR2 YFSETQ.